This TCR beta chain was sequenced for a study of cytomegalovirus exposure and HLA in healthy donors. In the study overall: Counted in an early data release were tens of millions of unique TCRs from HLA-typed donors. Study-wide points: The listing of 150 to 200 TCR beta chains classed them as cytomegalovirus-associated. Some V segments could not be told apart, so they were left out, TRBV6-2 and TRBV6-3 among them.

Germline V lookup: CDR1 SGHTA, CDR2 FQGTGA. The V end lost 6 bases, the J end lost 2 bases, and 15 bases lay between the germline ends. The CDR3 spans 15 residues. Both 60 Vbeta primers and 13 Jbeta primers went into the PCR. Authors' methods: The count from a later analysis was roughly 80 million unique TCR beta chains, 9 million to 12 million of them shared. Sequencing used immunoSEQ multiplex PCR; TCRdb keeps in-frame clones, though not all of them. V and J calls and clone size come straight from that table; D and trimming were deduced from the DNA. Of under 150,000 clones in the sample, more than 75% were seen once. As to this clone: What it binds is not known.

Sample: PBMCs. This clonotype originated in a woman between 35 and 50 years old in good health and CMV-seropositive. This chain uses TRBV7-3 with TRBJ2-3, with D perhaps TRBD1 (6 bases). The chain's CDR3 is CASRQGGRLTDTQYF. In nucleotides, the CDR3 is TGTGCCAGCAGACAAGGGGGACGACTCACAGATACGCAGTATTTT.